These 30 T cell receptor beta chains came from one sample sequenced in a study of tumor-infiltrating lymphocytes in primary liver carcinoma. Constant-region priming of about 500 ng total RNA yielded TCR beta cDNA. What produced the TCR beta libraries was three nested multiplex PCR rounds using slightly modified ARM-PCR. In the first two PCR rounds, TRBV1-TRBV30 forward primers were paired with a C-beta reverse primer, and each round lasted around 10 cycles. Each CDR3 protein is one row after TCRdb ran MiXCR on the multiplex PCR reads. This sample has 75,000 to 90,000 distinct CDR3 sequences, with approximately 77% found just once. The source material, 20-30 mg of unsorted bulk tissue, was used to co-extract RNA and DNA. Sequencing was carried out using liver tumor tissue from sampling region 1. This sample's subset: tumor region T1, superior pole. The origin of the receptors is a man in his forties with primary liver carcinoma and hepatitis B virus infection.

V and J are TRBV7-6 and TRBJ2-1; D gene ambiguous. The CDR3 extends over 12 amino acids. The V end was cut by 0 bases, the J end by 9 bases, with 6 bases between. Germline assignment: CDR1 SGHVS and CDR2 FNYEAQ. The CDR3 sequence is CASSLAASEQFF. CDR3 in DNA: TGTGCCAGCAGCTTAGCGGCCAGTGAGCAGTTCTTC.

This chain links TRBV6-1 with TRBJ2-5; D remains ambiguous. Germline values: CDR1 MNHNS, CDR2 SASEGT. This CDR3 has 12 residues. V was cut by 10 bases and J by 0 bases, with 9 bases left in between. CDR3 sequence: CANSVNQETQYF. CDR3 DNA sequence: TGTGCCAATAGTGTCAACCAAGAGACCCAGTACTTC.

Of note for this clonotype: This is likely a read error, given that the CDR3 carries no conserved phenylalanine or tryptophan at its end. The chain is built from TRBV6-1 and TRBJ2-5, with D unclear. Between the trimmed V and J ends, which lost 2 bases and 1 base, there was a span of 11 bases. In germline, CDR1 is MNHNS, CDR2 SASEGT. The CDR3 is 15 residues long. The CDR3 nucleotides are TGTGCCAGCAGTGAACAACGTAACGTCCAAGAGACCCAGTACTCC. Its translation: CASSEQRNVQETQYS.

This clonotype was seen just once. CDR3 sequence: CASRESGRSSYNSPLHF. The CDR3 DNA reads as TGTGCCAGCAGAGAGAGTGGGAGGTCATCCTATAATTCACCCCTCCACTTT. The rearrangement joins TRBV6-5 to TRBJ1-6, with D unresolved. V lost 6 bases and J 1 base, leaving 16 bases between the germline ends. The germline gives CDR1 MNHEY, CDR2 SVGAGI. This CDR3 spans 17 amino acids.

This clonotype was observed a few times. V is TRBV7-2 and J is TRBJ2-1; a possible D gene is TRBD1 (6 bases). The CDR3 covers 15 residues. Germline CDR1 reads SGHTA; CDR2 reads FQGNSA. V was pared by 5 bases and J by 4 bases, with 15 bases between. CDR3 in DNA: TGTGCCAGCAGCGAACGGGACATCCTATACAATGAGCAGTTCTTC. Its translation: CASSERDILYNEQFF.

A remark on this clonotype: At one end the junction does not follow the germline gene, possibly because of a read error. V and J are TRBV11-2 and TRBJ2-7; D gene unclear. CDR3 length equals 14 residues. The germline V gene has CDR1 SGHAT and CDR2 FQNNGV. CDR3 coding DNA: TGTGTCAGCAGCTTAAGCAGGTTATCCTACGAGCGGTACTTC. Translation: CVSSLSRLSYERYF.

Regarding this clonotype: One end of the junction is discordant with germline, which a read error may explain. The J gene is TRBJ1-2, the V gene TRBV14; TRBD1 aligns across 7 bases. The CDR3 loop spans 14 amino acids. The germline gives CDR1 SGHDN, CDR2 FVKESK. The CDR3 sequence is CASSRYGTASPRTF. The CDR3 DNA is TGTGCCAGCAGCCGATATGGGACAGCCTCCCCCCGCACATTC.

This clonotype was observed a handful of times. A much larger clone lies a single base off, so this may be a read error. This sequence joins TRBV10-3 and TRBJ1-4; D gene unclear. The V gene's germline CDR1 is ENHRY and CDR2 SYGVKD. The CDR3 length is 13 residues. V gave up 8 bases and J gave up 8 bases, with 15 bases separating them. CDR3: CAICANPEEKLFF. For the CDR3, the DNA is TGTGCCATCTGTGCGAACCCCGAGGAAAAACTGTTTTTT.

This clonotype has at least ten counts. V is TRBV5-6 and J is TRBJ2-5; a weak D match, TRBD2 (5 bases). Trimming took off 1 base at V and 4 bases at J, with 11 bases between the two ends. The CDR3 is 14 residues long. Looked up from germline, CDR1 is SGHDT and CDR2 is YYEEEE. The CDR3 nucleotides are TGTGCCAGCAGCTTGACCGCTAGCAGAGAGACCCAGTACTTC. It specifies CASSLTASRETQYF.

Turning to this clonotype: At one of its ends the junction is not consistent with the germline gene, which may arise from a read error. The gene calls are TRBV2 and TRBJ2-1; the match to TRBD2 covers 7 bases. There are 12 residues in the CDR3. The germline gives CDR1 SNHLY, CDR2 FYNNEI. CDR3 nucleotides: TGTGCCAGCAGTGAAACCGGGAGGATGCAGCTCTTC. It encodes CASSETGRMQLF.

In the case of this clonotype: Given the absence of the conserved phenylalanine or tryptophan at the CDR3 end, a read error is likely. The chain recombines TRBV30 with TRBJ2-1; D could derive from TRBD1 or TRBD2 (5 bases each). The CDR3 covers 13 residues. Germline loops: CDR1 GTSNPN, CDR2 SVGIG (reference sequence). CDR3 nucleotide sequence: TGTGCTTGGGCCAGGGACCCCTACAATGAGCAGTTCTTA. Its translation: CAWARDPYNEQFL.

This sequence joins TRBV29-1 and TRBJ2-3; D is unresolved. V lost 7 bases and J 2 bases, leaving 22 bases between the germline ends. This CDR3 spans 16 amino acids. Germline loops: CDR1 SQVTM, CDR2 ANQGSEA. Written as DNA, the CDR3 is TGCAGCGCCAGCCCACTATGGGCTGAATCCACAGATACGCAGTATTTT. Translation gives CSASPLWAESTDTQYF.

A word on this clonotype: At one end, the junction sequence differs from germline, possibly due to a read error. The J gene is TRBJ2-7, the V gene TRBV6-2 or TRBV6-3, with D hard to call. CDR1 MNHEY and CDR2 SVGEGT come from the germline V gene. This CDR3 is 16 amino acids long. CDR3 residues: CASSYSSQALNYEQYF. The DNA of the CDR3 is TGTGCAAGCAGTTACTCGTCGCAGGCCCTAAACTACGAGCAGTACTTC.

This chain uses TRBV29-1 with TRBJ2-7; D call uncertain. Trimming pared 4 bases from V and 4 bases from J, leaving 11 bases between. Germline V CDR1 and CDR2: SQVTM, ANQGSEA. The CDR3 is made up of 12 amino acids. The CDR3 loop is CSVGKGPYEQYF. The CDR3 coding sequence is TGCAGCGTTGGCAAGGGCCCTTACGAGCAGTACTTC.

Many counts were recorded for this clonotype. The chain combines TRBV30 with TRBJ2-3, with D possibly being TRBD2 (5 bases). Germline loops: CDR1 GTSNPN, CDR2 SVGIG (reference sequence). With 3 bases removed from V and 3 bases from J, the gap between germline ends came to 13 bases. There are 14 residues in the CDR3. CDR3 in amino acids: CAWRGLGSTDTQYF. The CDR3 DNA reads TGTGCCTGGAGGGGGTTGGGGAGTACAGATACGCAGTATTTT.

By share of the sample, this clonotype is medium-sized. The V call is TRBV6-2 or TRBV6-3, the J call TRBJ2-7; 7 nucleotides line up with TRBD1. Looked up from germline, CDR1 is MNHEY and CDR2 is SVGEGT. Trimming removed 4 bases from V and 0 bases from J; junction bases left unmatched: 3. The CDR3 consists of 14 residues. The CDR3 loop is CASSSGQSSYEQYF. The CDR3 DNA reads as TGTGCCAGCAGTTCGGGACAGAGCTCCTACGAGCAGTACTTC.

This sequence joins TRBV11-2 and TRBJ2-1; tentatively, D is TRBD1 or TRBD2 (5 bases each). CDR3 length: 15 amino acids. Germline V CDR1 and CDR2: SGHAT, FQNNGV. CDR3 loop: CVGSLARGPMNEQFF. CDR3 DNA: TGTGTCGGCAGCTTAGCTCGGGGCCCGATGAATGAGCAGTTCTTC.

Comments on this clonotype: The junction shows a germline mismatch at one end, possibly a read error. The chain uses TRBV5-8 and TRBJ2-3; tentative D call: TRBD1 (5 bases). CDR1 and CDR2 from the germline V gene are SGHTS and YDEGEE. This CDR3 has 15 amino acids. The CDR3: CACSFISTNTGTQYF. Here the CDR3 DNA reads TGTGCCTGCAGCTTTATTTCCACTAACACAGGCACGCAGTATTTT.

Turning to this clonotype: Compared with germline, one end of the junction differs, possibly owing to a read error. The chain links TRBV4-1 to TRBJ2-1; 7 nucleotides line up with TRBD2. This CDR3 has 16 amino acids. CDR1 and CDR2 from the germline V gene are MGHRA and YSYEKL. This CDR3 is CASSQFRLAVYNEQFF. CDR3 DNA: TGCGCCAGCAGCCAATTTCGGCTAGCGGTGTACAATGAACAGTTCTTC.

At least ten counts were recorded for this clonotype. This sequence joins TRBV6-6 and TRBJ1-2; 7 bases align to TRBD1. The germline V gene encodes CDR1 MNHNY and CDR2 SVGAGI (reference sequence). The CDR3 totals 11 residues. Trimming removed 6 bases from V and 8 bases from J; junction bases left unmatched: 3. The CDR3 DNA follows: TGTGCCAGCAGCGCACAGGGGGGCTACACCTTC. Translating it yields CASSAQGGYTF.

Regarding this clonotype: The germline gene is not matched at one end of the junction; a read error may be the cause. J is TRBJ1-6 and V is TRBV6-6, with 7 bases that match TRBD1. In germline, CDR1 is MNHNY, CDR2 SVGAGI (reference sequence). The CDR3 length is 13 residues. CDR3 sequence: CASRTRGNSPLHF. CDR3 sequence (DNA): TGTGCCAGCAGGACCAGGGGGAACTCACCCCTCCATTTT.

The J gene is TRBJ1-1, the V gene TRBV12-3 or TRBV12-4; tentatively, D is TRBD1 (6 bases). This CDR3 has 15 amino acids. V was clipped by 5 bases and J by 3 bases, with 16 bases between them. CDR3 sequence reads: CASSKADSFYTEAFF. For the CDR3, the DNA is TGTGCCAGCAGTAAAGCGGACAGTTTTTACACTGAAGCTTTCTTT.

V is TRBV2 and J is TRBJ2-7; no definite D call. Germline assignment: CDR1 SNHLY and CDR2 FYNNEI. The CDR3 extends over 11 amino acids. Trimming stripped 7 bases from V and 2 bases from J, with 6 bases between. The CDR3 region is CASKPAYEQYF. CDR3 nucleotide sequence: TGTGCCAGCAAGCCGGCCTACGAGCAGTACTTC.

About this clonotype: A read error may account for a junction end that differs from germline. The V gene is TRBV7-3, the J gene TRBJ2-3, with TRBD1 matching over 8 bases. CDR3 length: 14 amino acids. Germline CDR1 and CDR2: SGHTA and FQGTGA. In nucleotides, the CDR3 is TGTGTCAGCAGCTTGGGACAGGGCACAGATACGCAGTATTTT. Protein product: CVSSLGQGTDTQYF. The full variable domain, rest sourced from reference TRBV7-3 and TRBJ2-3, is GAGVSQTPSNKVTEKGKYVELRCDPISGHTALYWYRQSLGQGPEFLIYFQGTGAADDSGLPNDRFFAVRPEGSVSTLKIQRTERGDSAVYLCVSSLGQGTDTQYFGPGTRLTVL.

About this clonotype: One end of the junction varies from germline; a read error may be responsible. The chain joins TRBV4-1 to TRBJ2-7; 11 bases map to TRBD2. Germline-derived CDR1 and CDR2 are MGHRA and YSYEKL. The CDR3 sequence is 17 residues long. The CDR3 sequence is CASSRLGETSGSYDQYF. CDR3 nucleotides: TGCGCCAGCAGCCGACTGGGAGAAACTAGCGGGAGCTACGACCAGTACTTC.

This clonotype showed up just once. One junction end does not reproduce the germline sequence, and a read error may be involved. J is TRBJ2-1 and V is TRBV7-9; tentatively, D is TRBD1 (5 bases). The CDR3 runs 12 residues. Germline V CDR1 and CDR2: SEHNR, FQNEAQ (reference sequence). The CDR3: CTSSSQGGEQFF. DNA for the CDR3: TGTACCAGCAGCTCCCAGGGCGGTGAGCAGTTCTTC.

Comment on this clonotype: One end of the junction is discordant with germline, which a read error may explain. The chain uses TRBV6-1 and TRBJ2-6, with 8 bases aligning to TRBD1. There are 17 residues in the CDR3. The germline CDR1 and CDR2 sequences are MNHNS and SASEGT. The CDR3 sequence: CASTLGQDSSGANVMTF. The CDR3 region has the DNA TGTGCCAGCACCCTGGGACAGGACAGCTCTGGGGCCAACGTCATGACTTTC.

The V call is TRBV10-3, the J call TRBJ2-5; possibly TRBD2 for D (6 bases). Germline V gene lookup returns CDR1 ENHRY and CDR2 SYGVKD. V was cut by 5 bases and J by 8 bases, with 9 bases left in between. This CDR3 is 11 amino acids long. The CDR3 DNA follows: TGTGCCATCAGTTGGGGGGTTACCCAGTACTTC. Translating it yields CAISWGVTQYF.

The sample holds a few counts of this clonotype. Being one base from a much bigger clone, this may be a read error. The chain combines TRBV5-6 with TRBJ2-7; tentatively, D is TRBD2 (5 bases). CDR3 length: 11 residues. The germline V gene encodes CDR1 SGHDT and CDR2 YYEEEE. This chain's CDR3 is CASGFEGEQYF. The CDR3 coding sequence is TGTGCCAGCGGCTTTGAGGGCGAGCAGTACTTC. Full variable domain (outside the CDR3, taken from reference TRBV5-6 and TRBJ2-7): DAGVTQSPTHLIKTRGQQVTLRCSPKSGHDTVSWYQQALGQGPQFIFQYYEEEERQRGNFPDRFSGHQFPNYSSELNVNALLLGDSALYLCASGFEGEQYFGPGTRLTVT.

Remarks on this clonotype: The junction does not match germline at one end; this may be a read error. The genes are TRBV6-1 and TRBJ2-3, with 11 positions matching TRBD2. Germline-derived CDR1 and CDR2 are MNHNS and SASEGT. The CDR3 covers 15 residues. The CDR3 nucleotides read TGTGCCAGCATTGAACTAGCGGGAGAGACAGATACGCACTATTTT. The encoded protein is CASIELAGETDTHYF.